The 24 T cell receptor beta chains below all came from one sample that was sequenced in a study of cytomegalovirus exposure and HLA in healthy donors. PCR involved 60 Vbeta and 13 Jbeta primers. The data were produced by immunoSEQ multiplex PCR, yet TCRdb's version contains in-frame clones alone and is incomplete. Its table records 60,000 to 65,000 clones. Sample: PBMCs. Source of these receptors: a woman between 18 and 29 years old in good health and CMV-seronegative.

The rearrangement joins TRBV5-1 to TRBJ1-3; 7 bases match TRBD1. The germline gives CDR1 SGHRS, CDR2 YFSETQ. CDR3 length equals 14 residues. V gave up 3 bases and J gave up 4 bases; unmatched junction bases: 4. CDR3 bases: TGCGCCAGCAGCTCAGGGGGAGCGGGAAACACCATATATTTT. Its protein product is CASSSGGAGNTIYF.

As DNA, the CDR3 is TGTGCCAGCAGCCAAGATCTAAGCGGGGGGACCTACACAGATACGCAGTATTTT. It codes for CASSQDLSGGTYTDTQYF. V gene TRBV4-2 combines with J gene TRBJ2-3; 9 bases fit TRBD2. Looked up from germline, CDR1 is LGHNA and CDR2 is YNFKEQ. Losses at the gene ends were 0 bases for V and 2 bases for J; bases not matched to a gene: 9. This CDR3 has 18 residues.

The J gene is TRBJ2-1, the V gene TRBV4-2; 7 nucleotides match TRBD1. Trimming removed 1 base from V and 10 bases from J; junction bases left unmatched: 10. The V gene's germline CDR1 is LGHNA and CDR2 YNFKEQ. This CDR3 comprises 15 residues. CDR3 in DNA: TGTGCCAGCAGCCAAGGTGGAACTAGGGACAGCGAGCAGTTCTTC. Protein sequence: CASSQGGTRDSEQFF.

The CDR3 loop reads CASRDRANSNQPQHF. The CDR3 DNA is TGTGCCAGCAGAGACAGGGCAAATAGCAATCAGCCCCAGCATTTT. The chain uses TRBV6-5 and TRBJ1-5; 7 bases agree with TRBD1. The germline gives CDR1 MNHEY, CDR2 SVGAGI. This CDR3 comprises 15 residues. V was pared by 6 bases and J by 0 bases, with 5 bases of the junction left unmatched.

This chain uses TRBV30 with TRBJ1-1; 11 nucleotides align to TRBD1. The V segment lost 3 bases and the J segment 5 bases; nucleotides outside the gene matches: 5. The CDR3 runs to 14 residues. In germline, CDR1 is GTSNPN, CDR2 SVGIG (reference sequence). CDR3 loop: CAWSWTGGDTEAFF. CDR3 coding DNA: TGTGCCTGGAGCTGGACAGGGGGCGATACTGAAGCTTTCTTT.

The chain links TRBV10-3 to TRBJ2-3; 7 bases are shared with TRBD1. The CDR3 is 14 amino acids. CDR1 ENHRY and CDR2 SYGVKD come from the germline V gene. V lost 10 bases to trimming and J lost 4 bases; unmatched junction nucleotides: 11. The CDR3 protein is CASSTGSVSDTQYF. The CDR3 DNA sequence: TGTGCCAGCTCGACAGGGAGTGTCTCAGATACGCAGTATTTT.

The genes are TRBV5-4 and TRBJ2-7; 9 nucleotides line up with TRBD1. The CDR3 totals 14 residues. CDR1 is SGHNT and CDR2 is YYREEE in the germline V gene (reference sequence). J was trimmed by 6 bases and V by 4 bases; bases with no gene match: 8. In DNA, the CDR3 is TGTGCCAGCAGCCCCCGGGACAGGGTTTTCGAGCAGTACTTC. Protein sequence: CASSPRDRVFEQYF.

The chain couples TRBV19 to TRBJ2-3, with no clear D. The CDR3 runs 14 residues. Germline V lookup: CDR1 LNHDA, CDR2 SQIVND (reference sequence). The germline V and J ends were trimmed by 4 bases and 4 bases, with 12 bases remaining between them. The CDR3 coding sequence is TGTGCCAGTAGTACCGACACTCTGGCAGATACGCAGTATTTT. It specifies CASSTDTLADTQYF.

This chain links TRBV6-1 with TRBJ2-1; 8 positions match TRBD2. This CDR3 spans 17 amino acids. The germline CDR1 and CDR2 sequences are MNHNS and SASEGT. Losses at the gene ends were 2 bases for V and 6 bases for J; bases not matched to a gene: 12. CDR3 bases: TGTGCCAGCAGTGAATGGATGGGGAGCGGGGGTCGCAATGAGCAGTTCTTC. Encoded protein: CASSEWMGSGGRNEQFF.

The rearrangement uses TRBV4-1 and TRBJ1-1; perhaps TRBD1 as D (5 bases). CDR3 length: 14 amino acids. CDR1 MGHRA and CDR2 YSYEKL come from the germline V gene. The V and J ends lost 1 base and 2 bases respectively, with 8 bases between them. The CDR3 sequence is CASSQGRGNTEAFF. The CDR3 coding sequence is TGCGCCAGCAGCCAAGGGAGGGGTAACACTGAAGCTTTCTTT.

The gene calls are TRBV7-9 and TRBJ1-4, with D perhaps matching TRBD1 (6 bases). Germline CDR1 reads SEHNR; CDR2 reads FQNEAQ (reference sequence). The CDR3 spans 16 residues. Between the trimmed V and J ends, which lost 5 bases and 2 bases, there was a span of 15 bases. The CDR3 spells CASSRRGSATNEKLFF. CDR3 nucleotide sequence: TGTGCCAGCAGCCGCAGGGGATCCGCGACTAATGAAAAACTGTTTTTT.

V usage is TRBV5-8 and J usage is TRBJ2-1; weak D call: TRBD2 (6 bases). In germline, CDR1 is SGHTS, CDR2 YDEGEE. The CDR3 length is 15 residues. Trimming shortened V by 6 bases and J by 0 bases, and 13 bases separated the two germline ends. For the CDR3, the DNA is TGTGCCAGCATCGAGCGGGTAAGCTCCTACAATGAGCAGTTCTTC. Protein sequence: CASIERVSSYNEQFF.

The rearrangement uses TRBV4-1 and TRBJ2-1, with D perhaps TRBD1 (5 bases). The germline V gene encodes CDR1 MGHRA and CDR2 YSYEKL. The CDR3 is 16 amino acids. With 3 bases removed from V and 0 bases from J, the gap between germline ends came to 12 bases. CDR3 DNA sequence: TGCGCCAGCAGCCAGGCAGGGTGGAGCTCCTACAATGAGCAGTTCTTC. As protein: CASSQAGWSSYNEQFF.

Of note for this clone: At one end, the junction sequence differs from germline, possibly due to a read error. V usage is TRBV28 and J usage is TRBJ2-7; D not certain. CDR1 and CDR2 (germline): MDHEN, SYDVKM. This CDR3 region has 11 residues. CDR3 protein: CARSSIEKQYF. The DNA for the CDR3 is TGTGCCAGAAGTTCTATAGAGAAGCAGTACTTC. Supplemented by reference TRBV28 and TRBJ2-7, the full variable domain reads DVKVTQSSRYLVKRTGEKVFLECVQDMDHENMFWYRQDPGLGLRLIYFSYDVKMKEKGDIPEGYSVSREKKERFSLILESASTNQTSMYLCARSSIEKQYFGPGTRLTVT.

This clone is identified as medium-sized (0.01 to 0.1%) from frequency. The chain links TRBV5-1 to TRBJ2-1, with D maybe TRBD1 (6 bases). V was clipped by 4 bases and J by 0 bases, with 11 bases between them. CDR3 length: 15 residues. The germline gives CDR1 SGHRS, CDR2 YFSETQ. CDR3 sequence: CASSITGSSYNEQFF. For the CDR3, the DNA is TGCGCCAGCAGCATCACAGGGAGCTCCTACAATGAGCAGTTCTTC.

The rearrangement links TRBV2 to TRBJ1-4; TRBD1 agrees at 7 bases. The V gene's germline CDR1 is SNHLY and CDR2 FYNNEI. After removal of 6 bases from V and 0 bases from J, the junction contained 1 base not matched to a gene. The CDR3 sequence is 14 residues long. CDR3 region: CASRQGATNEKLFF. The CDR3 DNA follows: TGTGCCAGCAGGCAGGGGGCAACTAATGAAAAACTGTTTTTT.

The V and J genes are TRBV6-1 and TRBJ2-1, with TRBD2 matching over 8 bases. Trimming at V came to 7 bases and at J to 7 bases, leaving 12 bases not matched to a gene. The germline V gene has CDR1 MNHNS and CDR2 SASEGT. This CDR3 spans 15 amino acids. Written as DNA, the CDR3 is TGTGCCAGCACCCGTTCAAGCGGGGGCGGGAATGAGCAGTTCTTC. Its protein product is CASTRSSGGGNEQFF.

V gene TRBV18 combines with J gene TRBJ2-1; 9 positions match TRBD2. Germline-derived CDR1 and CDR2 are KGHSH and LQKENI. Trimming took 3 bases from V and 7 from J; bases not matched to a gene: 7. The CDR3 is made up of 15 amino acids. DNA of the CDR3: TGTGCCAGCTCACCCGGGGTAGCGGGGGTGAATGAGCAGTTCTTC. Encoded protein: CASSPGVAGVNEQFF. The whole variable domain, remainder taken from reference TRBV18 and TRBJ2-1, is NAGVMQNPRHLVRRRGQEARLRCSPMKGHSHVYWYRQLPEEGLKFMVYLQKENIIDESGMPKERFSAEFPKEGPSILRIQQVVRGDSAAYFCASSPGVAGVNEQFFGPGTRLTVL.

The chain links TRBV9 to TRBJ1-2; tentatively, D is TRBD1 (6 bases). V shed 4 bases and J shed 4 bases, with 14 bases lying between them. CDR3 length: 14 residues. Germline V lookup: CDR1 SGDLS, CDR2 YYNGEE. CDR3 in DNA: TGTGCCAGCAGCCCTCGGGACACTTCCTATGGCTACACCTTC. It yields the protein CASSPRDTSYGYTF.

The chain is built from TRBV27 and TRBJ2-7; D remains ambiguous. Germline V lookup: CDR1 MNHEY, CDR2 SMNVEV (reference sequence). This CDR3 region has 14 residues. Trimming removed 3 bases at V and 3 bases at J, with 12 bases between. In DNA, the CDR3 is TGTGCCAGCAGTTTTCTTGGCGGCCGCTACGAGCAGTACTTC. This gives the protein CASSFLGGRYEQYF.

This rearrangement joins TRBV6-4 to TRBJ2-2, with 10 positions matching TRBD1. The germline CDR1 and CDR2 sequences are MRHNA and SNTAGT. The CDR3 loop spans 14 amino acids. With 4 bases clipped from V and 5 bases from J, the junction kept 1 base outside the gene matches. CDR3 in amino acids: CASSGTGGTGELFF. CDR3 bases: TGTGCCAGCAGTGGGACAGGGGGAACCGGGGAGCTGTTTTTT.

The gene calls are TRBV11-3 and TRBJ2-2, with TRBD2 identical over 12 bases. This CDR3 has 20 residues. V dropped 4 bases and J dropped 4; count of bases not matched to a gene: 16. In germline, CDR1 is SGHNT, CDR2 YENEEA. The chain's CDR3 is CASSSPSGRALRLSTGELFF. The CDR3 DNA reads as TGTGCCAGCAGCTCGCCTAGCGGGAGGGCCCTGAGGTTAAGCACCGGGGAGCTGTTTTTT.

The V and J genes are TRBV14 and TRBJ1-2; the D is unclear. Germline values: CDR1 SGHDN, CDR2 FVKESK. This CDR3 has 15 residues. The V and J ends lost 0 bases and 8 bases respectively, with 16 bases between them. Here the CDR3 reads CASSQESWSLRGYTF. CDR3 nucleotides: TGTGCCAGCAGCCAAGAAAGTTGGAGTTTAAGGGGCTACACCTTC.

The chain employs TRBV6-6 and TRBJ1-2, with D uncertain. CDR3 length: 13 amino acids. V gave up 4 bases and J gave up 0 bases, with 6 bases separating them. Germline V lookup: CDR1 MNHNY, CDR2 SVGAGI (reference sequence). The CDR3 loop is CASSFAANYGYTF. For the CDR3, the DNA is TGTGCCAGCAGTTTCGCAGCTAACTATGGCTACACCTTC.